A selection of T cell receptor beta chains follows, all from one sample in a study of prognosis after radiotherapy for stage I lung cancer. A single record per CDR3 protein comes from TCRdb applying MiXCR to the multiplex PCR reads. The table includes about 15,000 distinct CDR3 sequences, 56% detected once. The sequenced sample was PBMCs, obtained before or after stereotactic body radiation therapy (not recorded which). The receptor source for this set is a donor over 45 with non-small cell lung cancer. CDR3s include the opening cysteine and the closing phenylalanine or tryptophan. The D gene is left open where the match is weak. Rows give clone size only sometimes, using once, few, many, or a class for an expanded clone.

CASSPRTGETSYGYTF	TGTGCCAGTAGTCCGAGGACAGGGGAGACTAGCTATGGCTACACCTTC	TRBV19	TRBJ1-2	TRBD1	-
CASSDSGTSGTDTQYF	TGTGCCAGCAGTGACTCCGGGACTAGCGGCACAGATACGCAGTATTTT	TRBV6-4	TRBJ2-3	TRBD2	medium-sized
CASSVWPGLAGGPIYEQYF	TGTGCCAGCAGCGTATGGCCCGGACTAGCGGGTGGGCCCATCTACGAGCAGTACTTC	TRBV9	TRBJ2-7	TRBD2	-
CASSVEGNYGYTF	TGTGCCAGCAGCGTAGAAGGAAACTATGGCTACACCTTC	TRBV9	TRBJ1-2	-	many
CASSEGDRPYEQYF	TGTGCCAGCAGTGAGGGGGACCGGCCCTACGAGCAGTACTTC	TRBV6-1	TRBJ2-7	-	-
CASIQDPGLAGSSGANVLTF	TGCGCCAGCATCCAAGATCCCGGGTTAGCGGGTAGCTCTGGGGCCAACGTCCTGACTTTC	TRBV4-1	TRBJ2-6	TRBD2	-
CATASLSNTGELFF	TGTGCCACCGCCTCACTGTCAAACACCGGGGAGCTGTTTTTT	TRBV24-1	TRBJ2-2	-	medium-sized
CASGTGDSPLHF	TGTGCCAGCGGGACAGGGGATTCACCCCTCCACTTT	TRBV19	TRBJ1-6	TRBD1	medium-sized
CASSGQGLDYGYTF	TGTGCCAGCAGTGGACAGGGGCTAGACTATGGCTACACCTTC	TRBV6-1	TRBJ1-2	TRBD1	medium-sized
CATSGARGTEAFF	TGTGCCACCAGCGGGGCGCGGGGCACTGAAGCTTTCTTT	TRBV24-1	TRBJ1-1	-	many
CSAKRNLPGTALGDTQYF	TGCAGTGCTAAGAGGAACCTCCCCGGGACGGCCTTAGGAGATACGCAGTATTTT	TRBV20-1	TRBJ2-3	-	-
CASSYQSGTVEGYTF	TGTGCCAGCAGTTACCAGTCGGGGACAGTCGAAGGCTACACCTTC	TRBV6-2/TRBV6-3	TRBJ1-2	TRBD1	-
CASRRDRAAGNTIYF	TGTGCCAGCAGGCGGGACAGGGCAGCTGGAAACACCATATATTTT	TRBV12-3/TRBV12-4	TRBJ1-3	TRBD1	medium-sized
CASSSRQKETQYF	TGTGCCAGCAGTTCCCGACAGAAAGAGACCCAGTACTTC	TRBV6-2/TRBV6-3	TRBJ2-5	-	many
CASSLVAGATTNTGELFF	TGTGCCAGCAGCTTGGTTGCGGGAGCGACTACGAACACCGGGGAGCTGTTTTTT	TRBV5-6	TRBJ2-2	TRBD2	-
CAISPVQGCGQQYF	TGTGCCATCAGCCCGGTACAGGGGTGTGGACAGCAGTACTTC	TRBV10-3	TRBJ2-7	TRBD1	-
CASSYSQTGANVLTF	TGTGCCAGCAGTTACTCTCAGACTGGGGCCAACGTCCTGACTTTC	TRBV6-5	TRBJ2-6	-	-
CASGTGRSYEQYF	TGTGCCAGTGGGACAGGGCGCTCCTACGAGCAGTACTTC	TRBV5-6	TRBJ2-7	TRBD1	many
CASSLGLAGVNEQFF	TGTGCCAGCAGCCTGGGACTAGCGGGAGTTAATGAGCAGTTCTTC	TRBV14	TRBJ2-1	TRBD2	-
CASSLAWLAGTDTQYF	TGTGCCAGCAGCTTAGCGTGGCTAGCTGGCACAGATACGCAGTATTTT	TRBV11-2	TRBJ2-3	-	medium-sized
CASSPGAATDTQYF	TGTGCCAGCAGCCCCGGGGCCGCCACAGATACGCAGTATTTT	TRBV7-3	TRBJ2-3	-	-
CASSLYGTGDQPQHF	TGTGCCAGCAGTTTATACGGGACAGGGGATCAGCCCCAGCATTTT	TRBV27	TRBJ1-5	TRBD1	many
CASSLAYEQFF	TGTGCCAGCAGCTTAGCCTATGAGCAGTTCTTC	TRBV7-9	TRBJ2-1	-	many
CASRRRERNTEAFF	TGTGCCAGCAGAAGAAGGGAAAGGAACACTGAAGCTTTCTTT	TRBV6-1	TRBJ1-1	-	-
CATGPGLNEQFF	TGTGCCACAGGACCGGGACTCAATGAGCAGTTCTTC	TRBV28	TRBJ2-1	-	-
CSARGGTNEKLFF	TGCAGTGCTAGGGGCGGAACTAATGAAAAACTGTTTTTT	TRBV20-1	TRBJ1-4	-	many
CSARGQGYSNQPQHF	TGCAGTGCTAGAGGACAGGGCTATAGCAATCAGCCCCAGCATTTT	TRBV20-1	TRBJ1-5	TRBD1	-
CASSPEGAGTFSTDTQYF	TGCGCCAGCAGCCCCGAGGGGGCGGGAACCTTTAGCACAGATACGCAGTATTTT	TRBV5-1	TRBJ2-3	-	-
CASSVFGNNYNEQFF	TGTGCCAGCAGCGTATTTGGAAACAACTACAATGAGCAGTTCTTC	TRBV9	TRBJ2-1	-	medium-sized
CTSSDPDSFDQPQHF	TGTACCAGCAGTGACCCGGACAGCTTCGATCAGCCCCAGCATTTT	TRBV6-1	TRBJ1-5	-	-
CASSLDSPEAFF	TGTGCCAGCAGTTTAGACTCCCCTGAAGCTTTCTTT	TRBV28	TRBJ1-1	-	many
CASSLTSGGPYEQYF	TGTGCCAGCAGCTTAACTAGCGGAGGGCCCTACGAGCAGTACTTC	TRBV7-2	TRBJ2-7	TRBD2	-
CASSQAYRPYEQYF	TGTGCCAGCAGCCAAGCCTACAGACCCTACGAGCAGTACTTC	TRBV14	TRBJ2-7	-	-
CASSFSAENEKLFF	TGTGCCAGCAGCTTTTCAGCGGAGAATGAAAAACTTTTTTTT	TRBV9	TRBJ1-4	-	-
CATSRTRDFYAYTF	TGTGCCACCAGCAGGACACGGGACTTCTATGCCTACACCTTC	TRBV15	TRBJ1-2	-	-
CASRPRGYNEQFF	TGTGCCAGCAGACCCCGCGGCTACAATGAGCAGTTCTTC	TRBV11-3	TRBJ2-1	-	medium-sized
CASSYGSGGANYGYTF	TGTGCCAGCAGTTACGGAAGTGGCGGGGCTAACTATGGCTACACCTTC	TRBV6-5	TRBJ1-2	-	once
CASSSFTSGKQFF	TGTGCCAGCAGCTCATTTACTAGCGGTAAGCAGTTCTTC	TRBV11-2	TRBJ2-1	TRBD2	-
CASSPRQGARTGELFF	TGTGCCAGCAGCCCCCGACAGGGGGCAAGAACCGGGGAACTGTTTTTT	TRBV9	TRBJ2-2	TRBD1	-
CASSPTGYTQYF	TGTGCCAGCAGCCCAACGGGTTATACGCAGTATTTT	TRBV7-3	TRBJ2-3	-	-
CASSYGGGWVYTF	TGTGCCAGCAGTTACGGAGGAGGTTGGGTCTACACCTTC	TRBV6-9	TRBJ1-2	-	once
CSTSLDRGSYEQYF	TGCAGTACCTCTTTAGACAGGGGCTCCTACGAGCAGTACTTC	TRBV20-1	TRBJ2-7	TRBD1	-